The rows below give T cell receptor beta chains drawn from one sample of a study of T cell repertoires in cytomegalovirus infection. TCRdb processed the reads anew with MiXCR; each CDR3 protein has one entry. The table shows about 200,000 distinct CDR3 sequences, with less than 9.5% occurring only once. Sequenced: PBMCs. The receptors come from a human donor in good health (CMV status not recorded). Some clones in this sample may be carry-over from other donors' samples. The CDR3 runs from the conserved cysteine through the conserved F or W. D genes are given only for firm matches. The size field is filled for only some rows; it gives once, few, many or a size class.

TRBJ2-7,.,TRBV4-3,.,TGCGCCAGCAGCCAAGATCTTGTCGGAACCTACGAGCAGTACTTC,CASSQDLVGTYEQYF
TRBJ2-1,few,TRBV20-1,.,TGCAGTGCAACCAGGGTGCGGGAGCAGTTCTTC,CSATRVREQFF
TRBJ2-5,many,TRBV10-3,TRBD1,TGTGCCACCCGGACAGGGGCGCAAGAGACCCAGTACTTC,CATRTGAQETQYF
TRBJ2-3,few,TRBV19,TRBD2,TGTGCCAGTAGTATAACTAGCGGGAGTTCGGGAGATACGCAGTATTTT,CASSITSGSSGDTQYF
TRBJ2-1,.,TRBV24-1,.,TGTGCCACCAGTGATACTCGGGACCATACGGATGAGCAGTTCTTC,CATSDTRDHTDEQFF
TRBJ2-3,many,TRBV5-4,.,TGTGCCAGCAGCTCTACCCCAGATACGCAGTATTTT,CASSSTPDTQYF
TRBJ2-2,many,TRBV6-1,.,TGTGCCAGCAGTGCTGGAACTAGCAGCACCGGGGAGCTGTTTTTT,CASSAGTSSTGELFF
TRBJ2-1,many,TRBV7-6,TRBD1,TGTGCCAGCAGCGTATTCGGGACAGGGGGCGCGAATGAGCAGTTCTTC,CASSVFGTGGANEQFF
TRBJ2-1,.,TRBV6-6,TRBD2,TGTGCCAGCAGAAACAGCGGGGGAACGTACAATGAGCAGTTCTTC,CASRNSGGTYNEQFF
TRBJ2-1,many,TRBV12-3/TRBV12-4,.,TGTGCCAGCACTTCAATGTATGCTAATGAGCAGTTCTTC,CASTSMYANEQFF
TRBJ2-7,few,TRBV9,TRBD2,TGTGCCAGCAGCGTAGGTATAGCGGGGGGGCCCTACGAGCAGTACTTC,CASSVGIAGGPYEQYF
TRBJ1-1,many,TRBV5-5,TRBD1,TGTGCCAGCAGCCGGACAGGGGGCGGAAAGAACACTGAAGCTTTCTTT,CASSRTGGGKNTEAFF
TRBJ1-5,few,TRBV5-1,.,TGCGCCAGCAGCTTGGATCCAGACAATCAGCCCCAGCATTTT,CASSLDPDNQPQHF
TRBJ1-1,many,TRBV12-3/TRBV12-4,.,TGTGCCAGCAGCCGAAATCCGGGTGGCACTGAAGCTTTCTTT,CASSRNPGGTEAFF
TRBJ2-1,few,TRBV6-2/TRBV6-3,.,TGTGCCAGCTCCGGGACGGATTACAATGAGCAGTTCTTC,CASSGTDYNEQFF
TRBJ1-1,few,TRBV5-4,.,TGTGCCAGCAGCTTGGCTACAGGGAAAGTGAACACTGAAGCTTTCTTT,CASSLATGKVNTEAFF
TRBJ1-1,few,TRBV6-6,TRBD1,TGTGCCAGCAGCGCCGGGACAGCAAACACTGAAGCTTTCTTT,CASSAGTANTEAFF
TRBJ2-5,many,TRBV10-3,TRBD2,TGTGCCATCAGTGAGGGCGGCGGGGGGGATCAAGAGACCCAGTACTTC,CAISEGGGGDQETQYF
TRBJ2-7,many,TRBV7-2,TRBD2,TGTGCCAGCAGCTTACTAGCGGGGTACGAGCAGTACTTC,CASSLLAGYEQYF
TRBJ2-2,once,TRBV6-2/TRBV6-3,.,TGTGCCAGCAGTTACTCCACTCCAGGGGTTACCGGGGAGCTGTTTTTT,CASSYSTPGVTGELFF
TRBJ1-1,.,TRBV6-2/TRBV6-3,.,TGTGCCAGCAGTACTACAGGGCCCACTGAAGCTTTCTTT,CASSTTGPTEAFF
TRBJ1-1,many,TRBV7-2,.,TGTGCCAGCAGCTTCCTCGTCCGGCGAGAAGCTTTCTTT,CASSFLVRREAFF
TRBJ2-3,many,TRBV7-2,TRBD1,TGTGCCAGCAGCTTAGACCCAGGACAGGGGCTCTTCAGCACAGATACGCAGTATTTT,CASSLDPGQGLFSTDTQYF
TRBJ2-6,.,TRBV6-2/TRBV6-3,.,TGTGCCAGCAGTTACGTTTCACGTGTCTCTGGGGCCAACGTCCTGACTTTC,CASSYVSRVSGANVLTF
TRBJ2-7,many,TRBV12-3/TRBV12-4,TRBD1,TGTGCCAGCACCCTAGGGGGGACAGGGTCTGGCGAGCAGTACTTC,CASTLGGTGSGEQYF
TRBJ2-3,many,TRBV28,.,TGTGCCAGCAGTTTCACCATCACAGATACGCAGTATTTT,CASSFTITDTQYF
TRBJ2-6,many,TRBV7-2,.,TGTGCCAGCAGCTCCGGGACACCTGGGGCCAACGTCCTGACTTTC,CASSSGTPGANVLTF
TRBJ1-6,many,TRBV7-9,TRBD1,TGTGCCAGCAGCTCGAGGGAACAGGGGGCCGGTTCACCCCTCCACTTT,CASSSREQGAGSPLHF
TRBJ2-3,many,TRBV20-1,TRBD2,TGCAGTGCTGTACCCTTAGCGGGGGGTCACTATTTT,CSAVPLAGGHYF
TRBJ1-5,many,TRBV7-9,TRBD1,TGTGCCAGCAGCTTAAGGGACAGGGATCAGCCCCAGCATTTT,CASSLRDRDQPQHF
TRBJ2-7,.,TRBV29-1,TRBD1,TGCAGCGTTGCTGGGGGACAGGTTCGCGAGCAGTACTTC,CSVAGGQVREQYF
TRBJ1-4,many,TRBV11-2,.,TGTGCCAGCAGCCGCACGGCCCACGGTGAAAAACTGTTTTTT,CASSRTAHGEKLFF
TRBJ1-4,many,TRBV6-1,TRBD1,TGTGCCAGCAGGAAGACAGGGGGAGATGAAAAACTGTTTTTT,CASRKTGGDEKLFF
TRBJ2-1,few,TRBV15,TRBD2,TGTGCCACCAGCCGGAGCGGGGGGCTATACAATGAGCAGTTCTTC,CATSRSGGLYNEQFF
TRBJ1-1,few,TRBV5-6,.,TGTGCCAGCAGTCTGGGGGACCTTGAAGCTTTCTTT,CASSLGDLEAFF
TRBJ2-3,many,TRBV11-1,TRBD2,TGTGCCAGCAGCTTTCTCGGACTAGCGGGAGCCACAGATACGCAGTATTTT,CASSFLGLAGATDTQYF
TRBJ2-7,many,TRBV7-2,.,TGTGCCAGCAGCCAAAGGGGAATGAATCACTACGAGCAGTACTTC,CASSQRGMNHYEQYF
TRBJ1-2,.,TRBV20-1,.,TGCAGTGCTAGAGTGTTGGGGACTAACTATGGCTACACCTTC,CSARVLGTNYGYTF